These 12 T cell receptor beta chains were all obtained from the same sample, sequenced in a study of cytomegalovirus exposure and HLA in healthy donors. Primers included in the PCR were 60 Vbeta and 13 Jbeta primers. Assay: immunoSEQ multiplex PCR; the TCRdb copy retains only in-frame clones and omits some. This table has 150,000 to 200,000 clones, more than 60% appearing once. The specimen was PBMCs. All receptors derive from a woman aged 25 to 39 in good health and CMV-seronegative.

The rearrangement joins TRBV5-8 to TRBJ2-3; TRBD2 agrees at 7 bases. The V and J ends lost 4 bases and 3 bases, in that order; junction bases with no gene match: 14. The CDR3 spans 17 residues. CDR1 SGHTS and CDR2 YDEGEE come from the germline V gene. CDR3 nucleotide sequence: TGTGCCAGCAGCGAGACCTCAGGCGGGGGTTTAACAGATACGCAGTATTTT. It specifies CASSETSGGGLTDTQYF.

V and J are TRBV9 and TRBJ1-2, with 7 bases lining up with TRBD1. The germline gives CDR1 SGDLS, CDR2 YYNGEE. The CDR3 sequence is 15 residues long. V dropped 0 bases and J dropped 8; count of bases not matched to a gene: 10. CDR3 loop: CASSVAEGAVQGYTF. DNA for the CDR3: TGTGCCAGCAGCGTAGCGGAGGGGGCAGTTCAAGGCTACACCTTC.

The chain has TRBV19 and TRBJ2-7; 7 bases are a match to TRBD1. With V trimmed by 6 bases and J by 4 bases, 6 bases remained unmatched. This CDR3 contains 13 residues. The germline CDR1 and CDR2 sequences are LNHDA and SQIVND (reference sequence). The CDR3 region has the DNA TGTGCCAGTAGGCTGACAGGGCAATACGAGCAGTACTTC. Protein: CASRLTGQYEQYF.

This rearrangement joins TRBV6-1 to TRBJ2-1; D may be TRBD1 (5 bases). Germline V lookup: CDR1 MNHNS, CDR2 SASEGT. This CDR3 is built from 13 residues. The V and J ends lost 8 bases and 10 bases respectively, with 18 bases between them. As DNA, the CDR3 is TGTGCCAGCGGACACTTTTCAGCACACGAGCAGTTCTTC. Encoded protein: CASGHFSAHEQFF.

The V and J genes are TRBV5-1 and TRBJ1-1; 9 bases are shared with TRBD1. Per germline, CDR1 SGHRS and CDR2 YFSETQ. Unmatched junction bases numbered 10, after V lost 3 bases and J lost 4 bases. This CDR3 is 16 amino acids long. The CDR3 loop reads CASSSGQGLGTTEAFF. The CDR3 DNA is TGCGCCAGCAGCTCGGGACAGGGACTTGGAACCACTGAAGCTTTCTTT.

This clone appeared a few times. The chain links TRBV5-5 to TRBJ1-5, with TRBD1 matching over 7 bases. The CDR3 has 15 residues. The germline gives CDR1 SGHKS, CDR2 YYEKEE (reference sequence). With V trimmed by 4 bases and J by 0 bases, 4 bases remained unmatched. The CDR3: CASSPRTGSNQPQHF. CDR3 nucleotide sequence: TGTGCCAGCAGCCCCAGGACAGGTAGCAATCAGCCCCAGCATTTT.

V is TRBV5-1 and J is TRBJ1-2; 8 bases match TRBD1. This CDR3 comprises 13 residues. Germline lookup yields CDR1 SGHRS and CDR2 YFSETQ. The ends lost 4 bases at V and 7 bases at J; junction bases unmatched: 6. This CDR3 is CASSLTGGGGYTF. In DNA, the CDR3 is TGCGCCAGCAGCCTAACAGGGGGTGGTGGCTACACCTTC.

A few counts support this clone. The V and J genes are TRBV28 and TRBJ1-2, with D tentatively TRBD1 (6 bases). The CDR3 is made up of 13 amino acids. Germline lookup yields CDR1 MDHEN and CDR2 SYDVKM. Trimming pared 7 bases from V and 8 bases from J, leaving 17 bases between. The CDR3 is CASNLVGGWGYTF. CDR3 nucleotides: TGTGCCAGCAACCTAGTAGGGGGTTGGGGCTACACCTTC.

The CDR3 loop reads CASSEGSAIALGGGEQFF. The CDR3 coding sequence is TGTGCCAGCAGTGAAGGTTCTGCGATCGCGTTGGGGGGGGGTGAGCAGTTCTTC. The chain links TRBV6-1 to TRBJ2-1; TRBD2 aligns across 7 bases. The germline V gene encodes CDR1 MNHNS and CDR2 SASEGT. CDR3 length: 18 amino acids. J lost 9 bases, V lost 1 base, and 18 bases had no gene match.

In DNA, the CDR3 is TGTGCCAGCAGCTTGGGGGCCGGGGGTCTCGCTGAAGCTTTCTTT. Encoded protein: CASSLGAGGLAEAFF. This chain joins TRBV5-6 and TRBJ1-1; possible D gene TRBD1, 5 bases. V was cut by 0 bases and J by 6 bases, with 15 bases left in between. Germline values: CDR1 SGHDT, CDR2 YYEEEE. The CDR3 contains 15 residues.

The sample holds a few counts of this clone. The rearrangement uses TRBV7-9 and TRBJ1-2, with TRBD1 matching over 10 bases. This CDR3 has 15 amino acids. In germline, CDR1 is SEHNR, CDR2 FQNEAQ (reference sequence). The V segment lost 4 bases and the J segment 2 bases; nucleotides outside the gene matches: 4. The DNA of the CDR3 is TGTGCCAGCAGCTCTTCGGGACAGGGGAACTATGGCTACACCTTC. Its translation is CASSSSGQGNYGYTF.

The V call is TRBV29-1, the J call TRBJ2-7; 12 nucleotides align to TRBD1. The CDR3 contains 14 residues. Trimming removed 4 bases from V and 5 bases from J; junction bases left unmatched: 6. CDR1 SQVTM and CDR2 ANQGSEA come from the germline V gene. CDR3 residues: CSVAGTGGSDEQYF. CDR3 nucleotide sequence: TGCAGCGTTGCCGGGACAGGGGGCAGCGACGAGCAGTACTTC.